This entry lists 30 T cell receptor beta chains sequenced from one sample in a study of T cells in women clearing cervical HPV infection. Repertoires were generated with immunoSEQ multiplex PCR, while TCRdb's copy carries only in-frame clones and drops some. Its table lists tens of thousands of clones. Material for sequencing was blood buffy coat. The source is a woman between 18 and 69 years old with a cervical HPV16 infection that either progressed to CIN3+ or cleared (not recorded which).

About this clone itself: Germline and junction disagree at one end, which may indicate a read error. The read ends 3 residues before the CDR3 terminus; that terminus is restored from the germline J gene. The genes are TRBV7-2 and TRBJ2-3, with 11 bases lining up with TRBD2. This CDR3 is built from 15 residues. Germline V gene sequence: CDR1 SGHTA, CDR2 FQGNSA. Incomplete CDR3 DNA: TGTGCCAGCAGTTCTAGCGGGGGGCCAACAGAGACG. Protein sequence: CASSSSGGPTET. The whole CDR3 region reads CASSSSGGPTETQYF.

As for this clone: The CDR3 end falls 3 residues outside the read, so it is completed with the germline J gene. The chain links TRBV19 to TRBJ1-5, with 9 positions matching TRBD1. Germline CDR1 reads LNHDA; CDR2 reads SQIVND (reference sequence). The CDR3 totals 18 residues. V dropped 0 bases and J dropped 1; count of bases not matched to a gene: 7. CDR3 bases read: TGTGCCAGTAGTATAGATCGGGGACAGGGATGGAGCAATCAGCCC. Residues: CASSIDRGQGWSNQP. The entire CDR3 protein is CASSIDRGQGWSNQPQHF.

Concerning this clone: The CDR3 end is not reached by the read, which stops 3 residues before it; the germline J gene fills it in. The chain uses TRBV2 and TRBJ1-2; tentatively, D is TRBD1 (5 bases). This CDR3 comprises 13 residues. In germline, CDR1 is SNHLY, CDR2 FYNNEI. CDR3 DNA, as far as it was read: TGTGCCAGCAGGGGGGGGAGTTCCTACGAC. It specifies CASRGGSSYD. The entire CDR3 sequence reads CASRGGSSYDYTF.

Concerning this clone itself: The DNA ends 3 residues before the CDR3 does, and the rest of the CDR3 is filled in from the germline J gene. The chain is built from TRBV6-2 or TRBV6-3 and TRBJ1-3; D is undetermined. Germline-derived CDR1 and CDR2 are MNHEY and SVGEGT. Trimming stripped 8 bases from V and 2 bases from J, with 7 bases between. This CDR3 is 12 amino acids long. The sequenced part of the CDR3 DNA is TGTGCCAGCGCCGGGGCTGGAAACACC. Amino acids: CASAGAGNT. In full, the CDR3 reads CASAGAGNTIYF.

Concerning this clone itself: The read finishes 3 residues shy of the CDR3 end, and the germline J gene is used to complete it. V gene TRBV19 combines with J gene TRBJ1-2; D is perhaps TRBD1 (6 bases). The CDR3 is made up of 14 amino acids. CDR1 is LNHDA, CDR2 SQIVND, per germline (reference sequence). The CDR3: CASSIDLGALDYTF. The part of the CDR3 DNA that was read is TGTGCCAGTAGTATAGATCTGGGGGCGCTTGAC.

For this clone: The CDR3 end falls 3 residues outside the read, so it is completed with the germline J gene. J is TRBJ1-6 and V is TRBV4-1; TRBD1 might be the D (6 bases). The CDR3 runs to 15 residues. The germline CDR1 and CDR2 sequences are MGHRA and YSYEKL. V lost 3 bases, J lost 10 bases, and 16 bases lay in between. This CDR3 reads CASSQVTGTRSPLHF. CDR3 bases read: TGCGCCAGCAGCCAGGTTACAGGGACGCGATCACCC.

Comments on this clone: One end of the junction varies from germline; a read error may be responsible. Read sequence stops 3 residues before the CDR3 end, and the germline J gene provides the missing end. The same CDR3 can be traced to other DNA sequences in this sample. The J gene is TRBJ1-3, the V gene TRBV30, with 7 bases aligning to TRBD1. The germline V gene encodes CDR1 GTSNPN and CDR2 SVGIG (reference sequence). This CDR3 is 15 amino acids long. The part of the CDR3 DNA that was read is TGTGCCTGGAGCCTAGGGGGCTTCTCTGGAAACACG. Amino acid sequence: CAWSLGGFSGNT. The whole CDR3 protein reads CAWSLGGFSGNTIYF. The variable domain in full, completed from reference TRBV30 and TRBJ1-3, reads SQTIHQWPATLVQPVGSPLSLECTVEGTSNPNLYWYRQAAGRGLQLLFYSVGIGQISSEVPQNLSASRPQDRQFILSSKKLLLSDSGFYLCAWSLGGFSGNTIYFGEGSWLTVV.

A remark on this clone: The CDR3 end lies 3 residues beyond the end of the read and is filled in from the germline J gene. The chain joins TRBV6-2 or TRBV6-3 to TRBJ1-4, with 7 bases aligning to TRBD1. The germline V gene has CDR1 MNHEY and CDR2 SVGEGT. The CDR3 is made up of 15 amino acids. The covered CDR3 bases are TGTGCCAGCAGTCCGGGACAGCGCCTCAATTCACCA. Translated, it gives CASSPGQRLNSP. The whole CDR3 protein is CASSPGQRLNSPLFF.

On this clone: The read terminates 3 residues before the CDR3 end, so the remaining end is supplied by the germline J gene. The chain uses TRBV19 and TRBJ2-3, with 9 bases identical to TRBD2. The V gene's germline CDR1 is LNHDA and CDR2 SQIVND (reference sequence). The CDR3 contains 15 residues. Trimming removed 6 bases from V and 1 base from J; junction bases left unmatched: 5. The CDR3 sequence is CASSAGTSRTDTQYF. The DNA read from the CDR3 is TGTGCCAGTAGCGCCGGGACTAGCCGCACAGATACG.

A remark on this clone: The read gets to within 3 residues of the CDR3 end, and the germline J gene fills in the rest. J is TRBJ1-6 and V is TRBV20-1, with D tentatively TRBD1 (6 bases). Trimming cost V 0 bases and J 4 bases, with 13 bases left between them. CDR1 and CDR2 (germline): DFQATT, SNEGSKA (reference sequence). CDR3 size: 16 residues. The covered CDR3 bases are TGCAGTGCTAGAGAGGAGACAGGTTTTTATAATTCACCC. Encoded protein: CSAREETGFYNSP. The whole CDR3 protein is CSAREETGFYNSPLHF.

In regard to this clone: The read terminates 3 residues before the CDR3 end, so the remaining end is supplied by the germline J gene. The chain carries TRBV5-1 and TRBJ1-2, with a weak D call TRBD1 (5 bases). CDR1 SGHRS and CDR2 YFSETQ come from the germline V gene. V was pared by 0 bases and J by 2 bases, with 17 bases between. This CDR3 has 17 residues. CDR3 sequence: CASSLEIGGQGNYGYTF. CDR3 DNA, as far as it was read: TGCGCCAGCAGCTTGGAGATTGGTGGTCAGGGAAACTATGGC.

Remarks on this clone: The read halts 3 residues ahead of the CDR3 end, with the missing end drawn from the germline J gene. V is TRBV2 and J is TRBJ2-1; TRBD2 agrees at 12 bases. With 5 bases clipped from V and 0 bases from J, the junction kept 5 bases outside the gene matches. The CDR3 runs to 17 residues. Germline-derived CDR1 and CDR2 are SNHLY and FYNNEI. CDR3 sequence: CASSFLAGGSSYNEQFF. The CDR3 bases that were read are TGTGCCAGCAGTTTCCTAGCGGGGGGGAGCTCCTACAATGAG.

In the case of this clone: The read gets to within 3 residues of the CDR3 end, and the germline J gene fills in the rest. The chain uses TRBV19 and TRBJ2-7; 9 bases agree with TRBD1. Per germline, CDR1 LNHDA and CDR2 SQIVND (reference sequence). The CDR3 has 20 residues. J gave up 2 bases and V 3 bases, and 20 bases lay outside the gene matches. This CDR3 is CASSMIRPGQGVGATYEQYF. The sequenced part of the CDR3 DNA is TGTGCCAGTAGTATGATTCGACCGGGACAGGGCGTTGGAGCAACCTACGAG. Using reference TRBV19 and TRBJ2-7 for the parts outside the CDR3, the full variable domain is DGGITQSPKYLFRKEGQNVTLSCEQNLNHDAMYWYRQDPGQGLRLIYYSQIVNDFQKGDIAEGYSVSREKKESFPLTVTSAQKNPTAFYLCASSMIRPGQGVGATYEQYFGPGTRLTVT.

For this clone: The read terminates 3 residues before the CDR3 end, so the remaining end is supplied by the germline J gene. The chain recombines TRBV12-3 or TRBV12-4 with TRBJ2-3; possibly TRBD2 for D (6 bases). Trimming shortened V by 8 bases and J by 6 bases, and 6 bases separated the two germline ends. This CDR3 is built from 10 residues. CDR3 DNA, as far as it was read: TGTGCCAGCGGAGGGGATACG. Amino acid sequence: CASGGDT. The whole CDR3 protein is CASGGDTQYF.

With respect to this clone: The CDR3 end falls 3 residues outside the read, so it is completed with the germline J gene. The chain recombines TRBV13 with TRBJ1-4; TRBD1 aligns across 9 bases. The V gene end was trimmed by 0 bases and the J gene end by 4 bases; junction bases not matched to a gene: 3. This CDR3 region has 16 residues. Germline CDR1 PRHDT, CDR2 FYEKMQ (reference sequence). CDR3 loop: CASSLGTGQGNEKLFF. CDR3 DNA (partial): TGTGCCAGCAGCTTAGGGACGGGACAGGGTAATGAAAAA.

Remarks on this clone: The CDR3 end falls 3 residues outside the read, so it is completed with the germline J gene. This chain uses TRBV7-6 with TRBJ2-7; tentative D call: TRBD2 (5 bases). The CDR3 runs 13 residues. The ends were cut back, 5 bases at V and 1 base at J, with 9 bases in the middle. Germline lookup yields CDR1 SGHVS and CDR2 FNYEAQ. CDR3 loop: CASSGRGSYEQYF. The CDR3 DNA, read in part, is TGTGCCAGCAGCGGACGGGGTTCCTACGAG.

In regard to this clone: From the germline J gene comes the end of the CDR3, since the read stops 3 residues before it. The chain couples TRBV2 to TRBJ2-4; D remains unclear. V lost 2 bases, J lost 8 bases, and 13 bases lay in between. This CDR3 region has 14 residues. Germline V gene sequence: CDR1 SNHLY, CDR2 FYNNEI. CDR3 bases read: TGTGCCAGCAGTGAATGGCGGTTGGTGGACATT. It is translated as CASSEWRLVDI. The entire CDR3 reads CASSEWRLVDIQYF. Full variable domain (remainder filled in from reference TRBV2 and TRBJ2-4): EPEVTQTPSHQVTQMGQEVILRCVPISNHLYFYWYRQILGQKVEFLVSFYNNEISEKSEIFDDQFSVERPDGSNFTLKIRSTKLEDSAMYFCASSEWRLVDIQYFGAGTRLSVL.

As concerns this clone: The read is 3 residues too short to cover the CDR3 end, so that end is filled in from the germline J gene. V gene TRBV7-2 combines with J gene TRBJ2-2; 11 bases are shared with TRBD1. The CDR3 runs 14 residues. CDR1 is SGHTA and CDR2 is FQGNSA in the germline V gene. CDR3 protein: CASSFGTGGSPLFF. CDR3 DNA (partial): TGTGCCAGCAGCTTCGGGACAGGGGGATCACCG.

With regard to this clone: The sequence runs out 3 residues before the end of the CDR3; the remainder is reconstructed from the germline J gene. The chain joins TRBV2 to TRBJ2-3; weak D call: TRBD1 (5 bases). Germline-derived CDR1 and CDR2 are SNHLY and FYNNEI. The CDR3 has 15 residues. The CDR3: CASGAPSQGVETQYF. The sequenced part of the CDR3 DNA is TGTGCCAGTGGGGCCCCATCGCAGGGCGTAGAGACG. Complete variable domain (other parts from reference TRBV2 and TRBJ2-3): EPEVTQTPSHQVTQMGQEVILRCVPISNHLYFYWYRQILGQKVEFLVSFYNNEISEKSEIFDDQFSVERPDGSNFTLKIRSTKLEDSAMYFCASGAPSQGVETQYFGPGTRLTVL.

The covered CDR3 bases are TGTGCCAGCAGCCAAGATCAACAGGGTTCCCTCTCCTACGAG. Its protein product is CASSQDQQGSLSYE. The entire CDR3 sequence reads CASSQDQQGSLSYEQYF. The chain is built from TRBV4-2 and TRBJ2-7; tentative D call: TRBD1 (6 bases). Read data end 3 residues before the CDR3 end; the end is taken from the germline J gene. The CDR3 length is 17 residues. CDR1 LGHNA and CDR2 YNFKEQ come from the germline V gene. The V end lost 0 bases, the J end lost 0 bases, and 15 bases lay between the germline ends.

The CDR3 DNA, read in part, is TGTGCCAGCAGCCTCAGGGGGAATAGCAATCAGCCC. As protein: CASSLRGNSNQP. The CDR3 in full is CASSLRGNSNQPQHF. The chain recombines TRBV28 with TRBJ1-5, with TRBD1 matching 7 bases. The CDR3 end is not reached by the read, which stops 3 residues before it; the germline J gene fills it in. Germline lookup yields CDR1 MDHEN and CDR2 SYDVKM. Trimming removed 6 bases from V and 0 bases from J; junction bases left unmatched: 5. The CDR3 covers 15 residues.

The CDR3: CSVRGPRDRSQSSYNEQFF. CDR3 bases read: TGCAGCGTTAGAGGTCCCCGGGACAGGTCCCAGAGCTCCTACAATGAG. V is TRBV29-1 and J is TRBJ2-1; 8 bases agree with TRBD1. The CDR3 goes on 3 residues after the read ends, and that part is filled in from the germline J gene. J gave up 0 bases and V 5 bases, and 18 bases lay outside the gene matches. The CDR3 runs 19 residues. CDR1 and CDR2 from the germline V gene are SQVTM and ANQGSEA.

The CDR3 reads CASSSGTGSTDTQYF. CDR3 bases read: TGTGCCAGCAGCTCCGGGACAGGAAGCACAGATACG. V and J are TRBV7-9 and TRBJ2-3; 8 nucleotides align to TRBD1. The read terminates 3 residues before the CDR3 end, so the remaining end is supplied by the germline J gene. Germline CDR1 and CDR2: SEHNR and FQNEAQ (reference sequence). V was pared by 4 bases and J by 0 bases, with 3 bases of the junction left unmatched. The CDR3 has 15 amino acids.

As to this clone: The sequenced fragment ends 3 residues before the CDR3 boundary, so the rest is inferred from the germline J gene. This chain connects TRBV7-2 to TRBJ2-2, with D possibly matching TRBD2 (5 bases). Germline CDR1 is SGHTA and CDR2 is FQGNSA. The CDR3 totals 13 residues. The sequenced part of the CDR3 DNA is TGTGCCAGCAGCCCTGGACTGATGGAAAAG. Residues: CASSPGLMEK. The CDR3, in full, reads CASSPGLMEKLFF. The variable domain in full, completed from reference TRBV7-2 and TRBJ2-2, reads GAGVSQSPSNKVTEKGKDVELRCDPISGHTALYWYRQSLGQGLEFLIYFQGNSAPDKSGLPSDRFSAERTGGSVSTLTIQRTQQEDSAVYLCASSPGLMEKLFFGEGSRLTVL.

Comment on this clone: The CDR3 extends 3 residues past the end of the read, so its final part is completed from the germline J gene. The V call is TRBV13, the J call TRBJ2-3; the D gene is possibly TRBD1 (6 bases). Looked up from germline, CDR1 is PRHDT and CDR2 is FYEKMQ (reference sequence). The CDR3 sequence is 15 residues long. The ends were cut back, 4 bases at V and 0 bases at J, with 11 bases in the middle. The DNA read from the CDR3 is TGTGCCAGCAGCTCGGACAGACCGAGCACAGATACG. Translating it yields CASSSDRPSTDT. The full CDR3 is CASSSDRPSTDTQYF.

A word on this clone: The read finishes 3 residues shy of the CDR3 end, and the germline J gene is used to complete it. The chain is built from TRBV5-4 and TRBJ2-7, with 13 bases fitting TRBD2. This CDR3 has 16 amino acids. Germline V CDR1 and CDR2: SGHNT, YYREEE (reference sequence). With V trimmed by 2 bases and J by 4 bases, 6 bases remained unmatched. The CDR3 DNA, read in part, is TGTGCCAGCAGCTTTGGCGGGACTAGCGGGGTATACGAG. Its translation is CASSFGGTSGVYE. The entire CDR3 protein reads CASSFGGTSGVYEQYF.

Remarks on this clone: The read comes to an end 3 residues before the CDR3 does, leaving the germline J gene to fill in the end. The chain recombines TRBV11-2 with TRBJ2-4; D might be TRBD2 (7 bases). The length of the CDR3 is 15 residues. Germline lookup yields CDR1 SGHAT and CDR2 FQNNGV. Trimming took 7 bases from V and 6 from J, leaving 19 bases between them. Partial CDR3 DNA: TGTGCCAGCACTATAAGGGGGGGCCCGGGAAACATT. This gives the protein CASTIRGGPGNI. The complete CDR3 reads CASTIRGGPGNIQYF.

Partial CDR3 DNA: TGTGCCAGTAGTATGTTAGTTAGCGGGGGGGCGAGCTCCTACAATGAG. Residues: CASSMLVSGGASSYNE. The whole CDR3 sequence reads CASSMLVSGGASSYNEQFF. The chain couples TRBV19 to TRBJ2-1; 11 bases map to TRBD2. The CDR3 end falls 3 residues outside the read, so it is completed with the germline J gene. Germline V gene data show CDR1 as LNHDA and CDR2 as SQIVND (reference sequence). The V gene end was trimmed by 3 bases and the J gene end by 0 bases; junction bases not matched to a gene: 10. CDR3 size: 19 residues.

On this clone: The read halts 3 residues ahead of the CDR3 end, with the missing end drawn from the germline J gene. This chain uses TRBV30 with TRBJ2-2; D may be TRBD1 (5 bases). The CDR3 extends over 13 amino acids. Per germline, CDR1 GTSNPN and CDR2 SVGIG (reference sequence). CDR3 DNA, as far as it was read: TGTGCCTGGAGGAGCTCTGGGGCCAACGTG. It translates to CAWRSSGANV. The whole CDR3 sequence reads CAWRSSGANVLFF.

As for this clone: The read stops 3 residues short of the end of the CDR3; the missing end is completed from the germline J gene. This rearrangement joins TRBV29-1 to TRBJ1-2, with 7 positions matching TRBD1. Per the germline V gene, CDR1 is SQVTM and CDR2 is ANQGSEA. This CDR3 comprises 14 residues. The trim removed 5 bases at V and 2 bases at J, leaving 8 bases unmatched. The sequenced part of the CDR3 DNA is TGCAGCGTTCTTAGTGACAGGGACAACTATGGC. It codes for CSVLSDRDNYG. The entire CDR3 sequence reads CSVLSDRDNYGYTF.